This T cell receptor (beta chain) was observed in a study of PD-1 blockade in classical Hodgkin lymphoma. General study findings and limits: Baseline diversity resembling that of newly diagnosed patients was seen in complete responders. By C4D1, diversity of CD4+ TCRs had risen significantly, whereas that of CD8+ TCRs had not. Repertoire differences have undefined causes, possibly disease activity or prior therapy.

This clone was counted a few times. Its antigen is currently unknown. The germline V gene has CDR1 SGDLS and CDR2 YYNGEE. The CDR3 runs to 14 residues. Trimming took off 7 bases at V and 1 base at J, with 11 bases between the two ends. Following autologous stem cell transplantation, relapse occurred in every patient, and exposure to brentuximab vedotin varied. Under best response, outcomes were complete response, partial response or progressive disease. Data came from immunoSEQ multiplex PCR; TCRdb stores just in-frame clones and leaves some out. The sample lists 3,500 to 4,500 clones; 71% were seen once.

The sequencing here drew on peripheral blood mononuclear cells (PBMCs), taken at baseline. The rearrangement links TRBV9 to TRBJ2-2, with D possibly TRBD1 on 7 matching bases. The receptor was derived from a human donor with classical Hodgkin lymphoma. CDR3: CASGGTENTGELFF. The CDR3 coding sequence is TGTGCCAGCGGCGGGACAGAGAACACCGGGGAGCTGTTTTTT.